This TCR beta chain was recovered during a study of blood T cell repertoires in COVID-19. The table came from immunoSEQ multiplex PCR; TCRdb's copy has only in-frame clones and leaves some out. Of fewer than 200,000 clones listed, approximately 84% were seen once; the top ten hold 11%. Trimming left V 5 bases short and J 7 bases short, with 15 bases between. Looked up from germline, CDR1 is SGHVS and CDR2 is FNYEAQ. The CDR3 consists of 14 residues. The sample taken for sequencing was peripheral blood. The receptor was isolated from a man aged 65 to 85 with active or convalescent COVID-19. V gene TRBV7-6 combines with J gene TRBJ2-1; tentatively, D is TRBD1 (5 bases). CDR3 loop: CASSKRGSENEQFF. DNA of the CDR3: TGTGCCAGCAGCAAAAGGGGCAGCGAAAATGAGCAGTTCTTC.